The rows below give T cell receptor beta chains drawn from one sample of a study of OX40 agonist ivuxolimab in advanced cancers. Sequencing was performed with immunoSEQ multiplex PCR; in TCRdb, only in-frame clones are kept and a portion is missing. Of about 110,000 clones listed, about 91% are singletons. The specimen comprised CD4+ or CD8+ T cells sorted from blood, sampled in a trial of the OX40 agonist ivuxolimab. These receptors originate from an adult with an advanced solid tumor such as melanoma, head and neck, liver or kidney cancer. The CDR3 runs from the conserved cysteine through the conserved F or W. A D gene is named only where the DNA matches it firmly. Clone size is given for some rows only: seen once, a few or many times, or a class if the clone is expanded.

d_gene: .; v_gene: TRBV5-4; abundance: .; j_gene: TRBJ2-1; CDR3nt: TGTGCCAGCAGCTCCCGGGGGTCCACCTACAATGAGCAGTTCTTC; CDR3aa: CASSSRGSTYNEQFF
d_gene: .; v_gene: TRBV15; abundance: .; j_gene: TRBJ2-5; CDR3nt: TGTGCCACCAGCATGGGCCTAGAGACCCAGTACTTC; CDR3aa: CATSMGLETQYF
d_gene: .; v_gene: TRBV27; abundance: .; j_gene: TRBJ1-4; CDR3nt: TGTGCCAGCAGTTTATCGAGACAGCTTAATGAAAAACTGTTTTTT; CDR3aa: CASSLSRQLNEKLFF
d_gene: TRBD1; v_gene: TRBV4-1; abundance: .; j_gene: TRBJ1-2; CDR3nt: TGCGCCAGCAGCCAACAGGGGGCTGGAAACTATGGCTACACCTTC; CDR3aa: CASSQQGAGNYGYTF
d_gene: TRBD1; v_gene: TRBV5-6; abundance: .; j_gene: TRBJ2-6; CDR3nt: TGTGCCAGCAGCCTGGAAGGGGGCGCAAGCTCTGGGGCCAACGTCCTGACTTTC; CDR3aa: CASSLEGGASSGANVLTF
d_gene: TRBD2; v_gene: TRBV11-3; abundance: .; j_gene: TRBJ2-2; CDR3nt: TGTGCCAGCAGCTTAGCCCCTTTAAGCGGGAGAACCGGGGAGCTGTTTTTT; CDR3aa: CASSLAPLSGRTGELFF
d_gene: .; v_gene: TRBV5-4; abundance: .; j_gene: TRBJ2-3; CDR3nt: TGTGCCAGCAGCCTGGGACTCTACCGCACAGATACGCAGTATTTT; CDR3aa: CASSLGLYRTDTQYF
d_gene: .; v_gene: TRBV6-6; abundance: .; j_gene: TRBJ2-1; CDR3nt: TGTGCCAGCAGCCAACCGGGGGCTAATGAGCAGTTCTTC; CDR3aa: CASSQPGANEQFF
d_gene: .; v_gene: TRBV9; abundance: .; j_gene: TRBJ2-7; CDR3nt: TGTGCCAGCAGTACGATAGACAGGAACGAGCAGTACTTC; CDR3aa: CASSTIDRNEQYF
d_gene: .; v_gene: TRBV11-2; abundance: .; j_gene: TRBJ1-1; CDR3nt: TGTGCCAGCAGCTTAGCACAGAACACTGAAGCTTTCTTT; CDR3aa: CASSLAQNTEAFF
d_gene: TRBD1; v_gene: TRBV5-1; abundance: .; j_gene: TRBJ2-2; CDR3nt: TGCGCCAGCAGCTGGGACAGAAATACCGGCGGGGAGCTGTTTTTT; CDR3aa: CASSWDRNTGGELFF
d_gene: TRBD1; v_gene: TRBV5-8; abundance: .; j_gene: TRBJ1-4; CDR3nt: TGTGCCAGCAGCTTTCATCCGGGACAGGGAATTGAAAAACTGTTTTTT; CDR3aa: CASSFHPGQGIEKLFF
d_gene: .; v_gene: TRBV6-6; abundance: .; j_gene: TRBJ2-7; CDR3nt: TGTGCCAGCACCGTAGCGCAAGAGACCTACGAGCAGTACTTC; CDR3aa: CASTVAQETYEQYF
d_gene: .; v_gene: TRBV5-6; abundance: .; j_gene: TRBJ2-1; CDR3nt: TGTGCCAGCAGCTTTGGAGGGGTCGGGTACAATGAGCAGTTCTTC; CDR3aa: CASSFGGVGYNEQFF
d_gene: TRBD1; v_gene: TRBV25-1; abundance: .; j_gene: TRBJ1-1; CDR3nt: TGTGCCAGCACCCCATCCGGACAGGGCTACACTGAAGCTTTCTTT; CDR3aa: CASTPSGQGYTEAFF
d_gene: .; v_gene: TRBV5-6; abundance: .; j_gene: TRBJ2-7; CDR3nt: TGTGCCAGCAGTATCCTGACTCCGTACGAGCAGTACTTC; CDR3aa: CASSILTPYEQYF
d_gene: .; v_gene: TRBV2; abundance: .; j_gene: TRBJ2-2; CDR3nt: TGTGCCAGCAGCGATTTCAGCGGGAACACCGGGGAGCTGTTTTTT; CDR3aa: CASSDFSGNTGELFF
d_gene: .; v_gene: TRBV19; abundance: .; j_gene: TRBJ1-1; CDR3nt: TGTGCCAGTAGTCCGGGTCGTCAAGGGCGGACTGAAGCTTTCTTT; CDR3aa: CASSPGRQGRTEAFF
d_gene: .; v_gene: TRBV6-1; abundance: .; j_gene: TRBJ1-4; CDR3nt: TGTGCCAGCAGAGAAGGGGAGAATAATGAAAAACTGTTTTTT; CDR3aa: CASREGENNEKLFF
d_gene: TRBD2; v_gene: TRBV30; abundance: once; j_gene: TRBJ2-1; CDR3nt: TGTGCCTGGTCTAGGGTGGGCGGGAGAAGCCATGAGCAGTTCTTC; CDR3aa: CAWSRVGGRSHEQFF
d_gene: .; v_gene: TRBV5-1; abundance: .; j_gene: TRBJ1-3; CDR3nt: TGCGCCAGCAGCTTAGGAGGGACTGGAAACACCATATATTTT; CDR3aa: CASSLGGTGNTIYF
d_gene: .; v_gene: TRBV29-1; abundance: .; j_gene: TRBJ1-2; CDR3nt: TGCAGCGTTCAATCCGGGGAAGGTGGCTACACCTTC; CDR3aa: CSVQSGEGGYTF
d_gene: TRBD2; v_gene: TRBV6-7; abundance: .; j_gene: TRBJ2-7; CDR3nt: TGTGCCAGCAGTTACGGAATAGCGGGAGCCCCTAACTACGAGCAGTACTTC; CDR3aa: CASSYGIAGAPNYEQYF
d_gene: .; v_gene: TRBV7-3; abundance: .; j_gene: TRBJ1-2; CDR3nt: TGTGCCAGCAGCTTAAACGGTCTCTATGGCTACACCTTC; CDR3aa: CASSLNGLYGYTF
d_gene: .; v_gene: TRBV29-1; abundance: .; j_gene: TRBJ2-7; CDR3nt: TGCAGCGTTGTGGAACCTACCCTTCGGGAGCAGTACTTC; CDR3aa: CSVVEPTLREQYF
d_gene: TRBD2; v_gene: TRBV27; abundance: once; j_gene: TRBJ2-1; CDR3nt: TGTGCCAGCAGTTTGATCCCTAGCGGGGCGGCGGATGAGCAGTTCTTC; CDR3aa: CASSLIPSGAADEQFF
d_gene: .; v_gene: TRBV5-1; abundance: .; j_gene: TRBJ1-1; CDR3nt: TGCGCCAGCAGCGGCGGGTACAGGACGAACACTGAAGCTTTCTTT; CDR3aa: CASSGGYRTNTEAFF
d_gene: TRBD1; v_gene: TRBV5-6; abundance: .; j_gene: TRBJ1-5; CDR3nt: TGTGCCAGCAGCTTGGGACAGGGCAGCCAGCCCCAGCATTTT; CDR3aa: CASSLGQGSQPQHF
d_gene: TRBD2; v_gene: TRBV11-3; abundance: .; j_gene: TRBJ2-7; CDR3nt: TGTGCCAGCAGCCGGACTAGCGGGGAGTCCTACGAGCAGTACTTC; CDR3aa: CASSRTSGESYEQYF
d_gene: .; v_gene: TRBV5-1; abundance: .; j_gene: TRBJ2-3; CDR3nt: TGCGCCAGCAGCTCAGGGTACGTGGCTTCAGATACGCAGTATTTT; CDR3aa: CASSSGYVASDTQYF
d_gene: .; v_gene: TRBV12-5; abundance: .; j_gene: TRBJ2-3; CDR3nt: TGTGCTAGTTCTCTAGACAGGTCGGGCACAGATACGCAGTATTTT; CDR3aa: CASSLDRSGTDTQYF
d_gene: TRBD2; v_gene: TRBV5-1; abundance: .; j_gene: TRBJ2-3; CDR3nt: TGCGCCAGCAGCCCGGGACTAGCGGGTAACACAGATACGCAGTATTTT; CDR3aa: CASSPGLAGNTDTQYF
d_gene: .; v_gene: TRBV30; abundance: .; j_gene: TRBJ1-1; CDR3nt: TGTGCCTGGGGGGGGAACACTGAAGCTTTCTTT; CDR3aa: CAWGGNTEAFF
d_gene: .; v_gene: TRBV6-5; abundance: .; j_gene: TRBJ1-1; CDR3nt: TGTGCCAGCAGTTACAACAGGAACACTGAAGCTTTCTTT; CDR3aa: CASSYNRNTEAFF
d_gene: .; v_gene: TRBV4-1; abundance: .; j_gene: TRBJ2-1; CDR3nt: TGCGCCAGCAGCCAAGTTTTTCTTGAGGATGAGCAGTTCTTC; CDR3aa: CASSQVFLEDEQFF
d_gene: TRBD1; v_gene: TRBV11-2; abundance: .; j_gene: TRBJ1-1; CDR3nt: TGTGCCAGCAGCTCGGGACAGGGTAGAGAAACTGAAGCTTTCTTT; CDR3aa: CASSSGQGRETEAFF
d_gene: .; v_gene: TRBV9; abundance: few; j_gene: TRBJ1-1; CDR3nt: TGTGCCAGCAGCGATCAGTCCGGGGCTGGTGATACTGAAGCTTTCTTT; CDR3aa: CASSDQSGAGDTEAFF
d_gene: TRBD1; v_gene: TRBV5-1; abundance: .; j_gene: TRBJ2-6; CDR3nt: TGCGCCAGCAGCAAATCCGGGACAGATATATCTGGGGCCAACGTCCTGACTTTC; CDR3aa: CASSKSGTDISGANVLTF
d_gene: .; v_gene: TRBV10-3; abundance: .; j_gene: TRBJ2-5; CDR3nt: TGTGCCATCAAGGGCGGCCAAGAGACCCAGTACTTC; CDR3aa: CAIKGGQETQYF
d_gene: .; v_gene: TRBV18; abundance: .; j_gene: TRBJ1-4; CDR3nt: TGTGCCAGCTCACCGTACCTGGGGGTAAATGAAAAACTGTTTTTT; CDR3aa: CASSPYLGVNEKLFF